This entry describes one TCR beta chain. What antigen it recognizes has not been identified. No base quality information exists; no much larger clone differs at one position. Graves' hyperthyroidism was defined as stable when no progression to ophthalmopathy occurred over 18 months of follow-up. Hyperthyroidism patients were aged 18 to 65 years and newly diagnosed, with disease duration of less than 2 months. The study excluded patients with uncontrolled infections, other autoimmune diseases, pregnancy or lactation. Diagnoses were established on the basis of clinical symptoms, serum thyroxine and TRAb, thyroid ultrasound, and orbital computed tomography. Ficoll-Paque density gradient centrifugation was used to isolate PBMCs from about 10 ml of fresh peripheral blood. Total RNA was extracted using Trizol reagent, and RNA quality was assessed on an Agilent 2100 Bioanalyzer. This entry comes from a study of T cells in Graves' hyperthyroidism and ophthalmopathy (dated by TCRdb to about 2019). The study in broad terms: Peripheral blood samples were taken at initial diagnosis, before any treatment was given. Once sampling was done, hyperthyroidism patients were given methimazole at a starting dose of 30 mg daily, whereas ophthalmopathy patients were given high-dose intravenous methylprednisolone. The roughly 100 discovery patients were randomly split 7:3 into training and test sets. To identify TCR V-J signatures that set the groups apart, the researchers used a discovery cohort of roughly 100 patients, made up of 40 to 45 with Graves' ophthalmopathy and some 55 with stable Graves' hyperthyroidism. The paper reports TCR Vbeta CDR3 sequencing of 140 or so peripheral blood samples: under 45 ophthalmopathy, some 80 hyperthyroidism and approximately 17 progressor patients. Thyroid tissue and blood T-cell repertoires from about six Graves' hyperthyroidism patients were also compared in the study. Prospective prediction of ophthalmopathy was tested in an independent validation cohort of under 20 hyperthyroidism patients and 17 patients who later progressed to ophthalmopathy. General study outcomes and caveats: Sample size was not statistically predetermined, and investigators were not blinded to group allocation. Ophthalmopathy was separated from stable hyperthyroidism by a 13 V-J signature model, with about 86% sensitivity and approximately 81% specificity obtained in cross-validation and 80%/75% obtained in testing. Most expanded thyroid clonotypes (frequency above 0.001) were also detected in blood, a finding suggesting that blood repertoires may reflect thyroid immune responses. In validation, the model predicted progression to ophthalmopathy a median of roughly 6.2 months before onset, with about 64% sensitivity and nearly 75% specificity.

TCR beta CDR3 regions were amplified from RNA transcripts. The first round of RT-PCR for the TCR CDR3 was performed with the HTBI primer set and the Qiagen OneStep RT-PCR kit. A second multiplex PCR round built the libraries, followed by size selection and purification. Libraries were sequenced paired-end with 100 bp reads on an Illumina HiSeq2000. Under the source paper's analysis protocol: SOAPnuke was used to process the raw data, removing reads that contained adapters or uncalled bases, had a mean Phred below 15, or lacked an exact match to the constant primer or identifier. COPE v1.2.5 was used to merge high-quality paired reads, and clonotypes were defined as unique nucleotide sequences. Clonotypes were aligned to IMGT TRBV, TRBD and TRBJ reference segments using MiTCR v1.1. Only V-J combinations with frequency above 0.0001, covering 98% to 99.2% of repertoires, were analysed. A TCS score was defined as the ratio between F50 (clonal expansion) and ExV (chaos), using BLOSUM62-based TCRdist between CDR3 peptides within each V-J. Welch's t-statistics and random forest reduced around 520 V-J features to 10 to 15, which were used in a naive Bayes classifier (R e1071). The Morisita-Horn index was used to measure how similar the thyroid and blood repertoires were. The public reads were reprocessed in TCRdb via fastp at Q25 and MiXCR, keeping in-frame beta chains. A single entry per CDR3 protein holds the most common genes and DNA from its merged rows. The V and J calls and clone size come from TCRdb's table, not from the authors' own analysis. Across this sample there are 750,000 to 950,000 distinct CDR3 sequences, with approximately 40% seen only once. About 9% of the sample comes from the top ten.

The cysteine opens and the phenylalanine closes a CDR3 of 15 amino acids. This entry keeps only the CDR3 DNA: 45 bases, framed from base 1. V loses 5 bases, J loses 1 base, and the germline ends lie 12 bases apart. According to the germline V gene, CDR1 reads MGHDK and CDR2 reads SYGVNS. The V and J segments used are TRBV25-1 and TRBJ1-3; there is no confident call for the D gene. The TCR sequence derives from a man aged 18 to 30 with Graves' hyperthyroidism. The specimen sequenced was blood. The sequenced DNA: TGTGCCAGCAGTTACGGCTCCTTATCTGGAAACACCATATATTTT. This encodes CASSYGSLSGNTIYF.